This TCR beta chain was identified during a study of blood T cell repertoires in COVID-19. As processed by the authors: Amplification with reference gene primers provided the estimates of nucleated cell counts. This table comes from immunoSEQ multiplex PCR, and its TCRdb copy is limited to in-frame clones, with some not included. V, J and clone size were drawn from that table, and D and trimming were deduced from the DNA. The repertoire holds more than 20,000 clones, 85% to 90% seen once, with approximately 19% in the top ten. From germline, CDR1 is SGHVS and CDR2 FQNEAQ. The V and J ends lost 1 base and 7 bases respectively, with 13 bases between them. There are 14 residues in the CDR3. The count of this clone is one.

The specimen was peripheral blood. The chain recombines TRBV7-8 with TRBJ2-5, with D uncertain. The clonotype was recovered from a human donor in a cohort sampled during active COVID-19. The CDR3 bases are TGTGCCAGCAGCTTAGGAACCGACCGAGGGACCCAGTACTTC. This codes for CASSLGTDRGTQYF.